This T cell receptor (beta chain) was recovered during a study of regulatory T cells in long-lasting Graves disease. The time point: newly diagnosed GD, antithyroid drugs for less than 3 months. The TCR library was made from RNA that had been extracted from PBMCs in TRIzol. This clonotype was seen many times. Its target is not known. Building of the TCR beta libraries involved iRepertoire HTBI primers and Arm-PCR of CDR3 regions. Via MiXCR, TCRdb re-called the multiplex PCR reads, giving one row per CDR3 protein. The table lists 410,000 or so distinct CDR3 sequences, about 15% of them singletons. Study findings and constraints: New patients shared about a thousand public clonotypes, fewer than the 2,500 to 3,500 shared by persistent patients.

The germline V gene encodes CDR1 SGHAT and CDR2 FQNNGV. V was cut by 3 bases and J by 4 bases, with 12 bases left in between. The length of the CDR3 is 14 residues. The same data also contributed to another study, on T cells in Graves' hyperthyroidism and ophthalmopathy. Per that paper: Model predictions of ophthalmopathy came a median roughly 6.4 months before onset.

This clonotype was obtained from a woman aged 25 to 39 with Graves disease. The rearrangement joins TRBV11-2 to TRBJ2-5; D might be TRBD2 (7 bases). The input for sequencing was peripheral blood mononuclear cells (PBMCs), taken at new diagnosis, from a patient treated with antithyroid drugs. CDR3 DNA sequence: TGTGCCAGCAGCTTCGGACTAGGGGGAGAGACCCAGTACTTC. Its protein product is CASSFGLGGETQYF.